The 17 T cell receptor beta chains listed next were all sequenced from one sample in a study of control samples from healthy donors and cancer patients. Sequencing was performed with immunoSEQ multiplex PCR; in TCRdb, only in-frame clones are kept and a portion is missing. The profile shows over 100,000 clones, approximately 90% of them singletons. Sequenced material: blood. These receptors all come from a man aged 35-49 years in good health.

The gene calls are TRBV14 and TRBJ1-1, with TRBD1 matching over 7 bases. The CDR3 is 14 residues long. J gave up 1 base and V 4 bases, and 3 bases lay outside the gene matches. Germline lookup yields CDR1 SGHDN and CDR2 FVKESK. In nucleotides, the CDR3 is TGTGCCAGCAGCCGACAGGGCTGGAACACTGAAGCTTTCTTT. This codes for CASSRQGWNTEAFF. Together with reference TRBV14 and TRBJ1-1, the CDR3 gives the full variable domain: EAGVTQFPSHSVIEKGQTVTLRCDPISGHDNLYWYRRVMGKEIKFLLHFVKESKQDESGMPNNRFLAERTGGTYSTLKVQPAELEDSGVYFCASSRQGWNTEAFFGQGTRLTVV.

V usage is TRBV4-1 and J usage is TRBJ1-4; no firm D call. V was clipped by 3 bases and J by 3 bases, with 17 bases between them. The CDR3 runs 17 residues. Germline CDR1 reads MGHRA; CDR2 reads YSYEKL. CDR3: CASSQGMSGGSNEKLFF. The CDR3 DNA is TGCGCCAGCAGCCAGGGAATGAGTGGCGGATCTAATGAAAAACTGTTTTTT.

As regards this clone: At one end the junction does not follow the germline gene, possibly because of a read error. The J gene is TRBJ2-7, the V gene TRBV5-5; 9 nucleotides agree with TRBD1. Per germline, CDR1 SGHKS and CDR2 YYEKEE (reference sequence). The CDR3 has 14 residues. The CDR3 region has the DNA TGTGCCAGCAGCGGGGGACAGGGAACCTACGGGCAGTACTTC. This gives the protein CASSGGQGTYGQYF.

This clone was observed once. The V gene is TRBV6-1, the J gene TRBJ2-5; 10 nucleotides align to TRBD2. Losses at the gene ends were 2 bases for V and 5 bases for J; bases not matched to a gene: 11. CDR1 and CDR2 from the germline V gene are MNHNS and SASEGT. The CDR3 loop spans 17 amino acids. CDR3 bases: TGTGCCAGCAGTGAAAAGGCCAGCGGGGGGGCCCAGGAGACCCAGTACTTC. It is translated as CASSEKASGGAQETQYF.

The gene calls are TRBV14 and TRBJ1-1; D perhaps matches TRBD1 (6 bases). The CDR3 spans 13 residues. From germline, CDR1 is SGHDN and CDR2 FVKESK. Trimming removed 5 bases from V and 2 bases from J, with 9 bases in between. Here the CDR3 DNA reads TGTGCCAGCAGCGTACAGGGTAACACTGAAGCTTTCTTT. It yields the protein CASSVQGNTEAFF.

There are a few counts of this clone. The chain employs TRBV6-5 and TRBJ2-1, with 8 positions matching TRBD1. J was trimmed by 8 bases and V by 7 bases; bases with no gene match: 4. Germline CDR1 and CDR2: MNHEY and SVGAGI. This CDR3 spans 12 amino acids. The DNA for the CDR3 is TGTGCCAGCATAGGCAGGGGGCATGAGCAGTTCTTC. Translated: CASIGRGHEQFF.

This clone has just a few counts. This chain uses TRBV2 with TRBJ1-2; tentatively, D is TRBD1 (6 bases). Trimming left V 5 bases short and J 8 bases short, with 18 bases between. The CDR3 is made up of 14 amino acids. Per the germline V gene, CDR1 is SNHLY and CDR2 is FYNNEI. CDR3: CASSPVEWGRGYTF. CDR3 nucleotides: TGTGCCAGCAGTCCTGTCGAATGGGGGCGAGGCTACACCTTC.

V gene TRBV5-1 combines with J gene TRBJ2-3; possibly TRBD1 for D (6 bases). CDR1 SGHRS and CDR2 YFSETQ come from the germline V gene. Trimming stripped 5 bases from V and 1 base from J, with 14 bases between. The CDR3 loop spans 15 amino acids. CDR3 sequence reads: CASSTASGGTDTQYF. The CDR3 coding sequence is TGCGCCAGCAGTACCGCGTCAGGGGGCACAGATACGCAGTATTTT.

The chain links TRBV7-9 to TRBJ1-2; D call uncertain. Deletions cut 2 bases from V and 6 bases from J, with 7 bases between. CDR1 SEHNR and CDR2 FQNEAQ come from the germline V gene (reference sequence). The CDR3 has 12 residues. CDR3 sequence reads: CASSLSGDGYTF. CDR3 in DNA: TGTGCCAGCAGCTTATCCGGAGATGGCTACACCTTC.

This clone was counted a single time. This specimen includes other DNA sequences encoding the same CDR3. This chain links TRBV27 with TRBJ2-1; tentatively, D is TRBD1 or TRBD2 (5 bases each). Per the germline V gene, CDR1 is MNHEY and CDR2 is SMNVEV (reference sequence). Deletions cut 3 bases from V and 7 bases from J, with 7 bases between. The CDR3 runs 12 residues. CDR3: CASSLRGNEQFF. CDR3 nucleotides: TGTGCCAGCAGTTTGAGGGGTAATGAGCAGTTCTTC.

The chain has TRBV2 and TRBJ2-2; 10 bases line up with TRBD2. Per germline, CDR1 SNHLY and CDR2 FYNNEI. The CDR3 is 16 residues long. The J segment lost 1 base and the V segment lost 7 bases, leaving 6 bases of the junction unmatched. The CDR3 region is CASTPSGGENTGELFF. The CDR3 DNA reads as TGTGCCAGCACCCCAAGCGGGGGGGAGAACACCGGGGAGCTGTTTTTT.

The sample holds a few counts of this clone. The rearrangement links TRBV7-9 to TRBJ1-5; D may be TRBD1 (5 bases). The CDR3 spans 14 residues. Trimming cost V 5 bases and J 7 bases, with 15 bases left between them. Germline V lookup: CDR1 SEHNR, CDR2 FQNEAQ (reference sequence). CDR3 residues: CASSGTGPRQPQHF. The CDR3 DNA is TGTGCCAGCAGCGGAACAGGCCCAAGACAGCCCCAGCATTTT.

The CDR3 loop reads CASSLRRTGQTF. The CDR3 DNA reads as TGTGCCAGCAGCTTAAGGAGGACAGGGCAAACCTTC. The rearrangement links TRBV7-2 to TRBJ1-2; 8 bases are a match to TRBD1. Per the germline V gene, CDR1 is SGHTA and CDR2 is FQGNSA. V lost 2 bases to trimming and J lost 14 bases; unmatched junction nucleotides: 7. The CDR3 length is 12 residues.

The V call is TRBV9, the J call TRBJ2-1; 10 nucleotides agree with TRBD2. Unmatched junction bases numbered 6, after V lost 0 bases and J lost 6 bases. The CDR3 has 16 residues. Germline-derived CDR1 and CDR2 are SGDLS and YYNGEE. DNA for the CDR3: TGTGCCAGCAGCGTAGGAGCGGGGGGGCCTATCAATGAGCAGTTCTTC. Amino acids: CASSVGAGGPINEQFF.

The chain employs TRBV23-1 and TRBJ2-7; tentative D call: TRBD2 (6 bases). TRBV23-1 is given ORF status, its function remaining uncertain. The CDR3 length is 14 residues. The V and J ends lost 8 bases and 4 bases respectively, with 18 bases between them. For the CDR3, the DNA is TGCGCCAGCGGATCCGGGACCGGAGGGTACGAGCAGTACTTC. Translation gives CASGSGTGGYEQYF.

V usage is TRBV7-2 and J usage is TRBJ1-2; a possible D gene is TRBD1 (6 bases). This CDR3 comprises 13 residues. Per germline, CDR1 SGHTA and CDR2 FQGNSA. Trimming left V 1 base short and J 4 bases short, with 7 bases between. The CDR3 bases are TGTGCCAGCAGCTTAGTGGACAGCTATGGCTACACCTTC. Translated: CASSLVDSYGYTF.

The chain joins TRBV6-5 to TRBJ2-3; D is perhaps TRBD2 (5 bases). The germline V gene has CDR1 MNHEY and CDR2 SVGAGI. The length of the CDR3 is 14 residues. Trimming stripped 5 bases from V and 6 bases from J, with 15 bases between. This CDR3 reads CASSQQRSSDTQYF. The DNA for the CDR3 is TGTGCCAGCAGTCAGCAGCGGAGCTCCGATACGCAGTATTTT.